These 10 T cell receptor beta chains originate from one sample sequenced in a study of control samples from healthy donors and cancer patients. Assay used: immunoSEQ multiplex PCR; TCRdb lists only in-frame clones, some missing. The table shows around 110,000 clones, with around nine tenths occurring only once. The source material was blood. These receptors originate from a woman in her seventies in good health.

The chain joins TRBV19 to TRBJ2-7, with 7 bases identical to TRBD1. Germline CDR1 reads LNHDA; CDR2 reads SQIVND (reference sequence). The V and J ends lost 7 bases and 9 bases, in that order; junction bases with no gene match: 12. The CDR3 covers 13 residues. CDR3 sequence (DNA): TGTGCCAGTACCCCAGCGACAGGGAGCGGGCAGTACTTC. It is translated as CASTPATGSGQYF.

The V call is TRBV20-1, the J call TRBJ2-1, with D uncertain. The CDR3 has 14 residues. The V and J ends lost 3 bases and 3 bases respectively, with 12 bases between them. Germline CDR1 is DFQATT and CDR2 is SNEGSKA (reference sequence). Here the CDR3 reads CSASGVFDYNEQFF. In DNA form, the CDR3 reads TGCAGTGCTAGTGGGGTCTTCGACTACAATGAGCAGTTCTTC.

V is TRBV10-3 and J is TRBJ1-2; D not resolved. Germline V CDR1 and CDR2: ENHRY, SYGVKD. The CDR3 extends over 16 amino acids. V was clipped by 0 bases and J by 7 bases, with 18 bases between them. For the CDR3, the DNA is TGTGCCATCAGTGAGTCGGCCACACTCCAAGTCAGTGGCTACACCTTC. Translation gives CAISESATLQVSGYTF.

This chain uses TRBV10-3 with TRBJ1-2; tentatively, D is TRBD1 (6 bases). CDR3 length: 13 amino acids. Trimming removed 6 bases from V and 8 bases from J, with 16 bases in between. The germline V gene encodes CDR1 ENHRY and CDR2 SYGVKD. CDR3 DNA sequence: TGTGCCATCAGCCTAGACAGGACTGGCGGCTACACCTTC. This sequence encodes CAISLDRTGGYTF.

The V and J genes are TRBV4-1 and TRBJ1-1, with no clear D. The germline V gene encodes CDR1 MGHRA and CDR2 YSYEKL. This CDR3 has 16 residues. Between the trimmed V and J ends, which lost 4 bases and 8 bases, there was a span of 23 bases. The CDR3 loop reads CASSRLPGRRIAEAFF. As DNA, the CDR3 is TGCGCCAGCAGCCGACTACCGGGCCGACGAATTGCGGAAGCTTTCTTT.

The chain recombines TRBV18 with TRBJ2-2; D may be TRBD1 (5 bases). Germline assignment: CDR1 KGHSH and CDR2 LQKENI. This CDR3 is built from 14 residues. V gave up 5 bases and J gave up 7 bases, with 14 bases separating them. The CDR3 loop is CASSTTDIIGELFF. The CDR3 DNA reads TGTGCCAGCTCAACGACAGATATCATCGGGGAGCTGTTTTTT. The whole variable domain, remainder taken from reference TRBV18 and TRBJ2-2, is NAGVMQNPRHLVRRRGQEARLRCSPMKGHSHVYWYRQLPEEGLKFMVYLQKENIIDESGMPKERFSAEFPKEGPSILRIQQVVRGDSAAYFCASSTTDIIGELFFGEGSRLTVL.

J is TRBJ2-2 and V is TRBV7-8; D gene unclear. V was cut by 8 bases and J by 0 bases, with 13 bases left in between. Germline CDR1 and CDR2: SGHVS and FQNEAQ. This CDR3 comprises 15 residues. The chain's CDR3 is CASLLTDANTGELFF. The CDR3 region has the DNA TGTGCCAGCCTACTGACGGACGCGAACACCGGGGAGCTGTTTTTT.

This chain links TRBV6-4 with TRBJ1-2; no clear D. The germline V and J ends were trimmed by 6 bases and 4 bases, with 18 bases remaining between them. This CDR3 comprises 15 residues. CDR1 is MRHNA and CDR2 is SNTAGT in the germline V gene. CDR3 coding DNA: TGTGCCAGCAGGCCTGGAACGGGCCCGGGCTATGGCTACACCTTC. Amino acid sequence: CASRPGTGPGYGYTF.

This clone has only a few counts. The chain has TRBV27 and TRBJ1-1; D gene ambiguous. The germline CDR1 and CDR2 sequences are MNHEY and SMNVEV (reference sequence). CDR3 size: 14 residues. The V gene lost 0 bases and the J gene lost 2 bases, with 7 bases spanning the gap. The CDR3 DNA follows: TGTGCCAGCAGTTTATCGGCGATCAACACTGAAGCTTTCTTT. It encodes CASSLSAINTEAFF.

This clone has a handful of counts. The V call is TRBV5-1, the J call TRBJ1-5; possibly TRBD1 for D (5 bases). Germline lookup yields CDR1 SGHRS and CDR2 YFSETQ. V was pared by 2 bases and J by 5 bases, with 14 bases between. The CDR3 runs 15 residues. Here the CDR3 DNA reads TGCGCCAGCAGCTTAGGTTTGGGGGGGGATCAGCCCCAGCATTTT. Translated, it gives CASSLGLGGDQPQHF.